Listed below are T cell receptor beta chains from one sample, sequenced in a study of cytotoxic CD8 clonotypes in ibrutinib-treated CLL. Clones were sequenced by immunoSEQ multiplex PCR, and TCRdb holds only the in-frame ones, with some missing. This table has roughly 13,000 clones, under 70% appearing once. The sample consisted of PBMCs, taken before ibrutinib treatment. The receptor source for this set is a human donor with chronic lymphocytic leukemia. The CDR3 runs from the conserved cysteine through the conserved F or W. D genes are given only for firm matches.

D gene	V gene	J gene	CDR3 length	CDR3 protein
TRBD2	TRBV7-6	TRBJ2-1	15	CASSLLLAEYNEQFF
.	TRBV4-2	TRBJ2-7	16	CASSQVFGGSTYEQYF
TRBD2	TRBV18	TRBJ2-5	16	CASSPRASGGQETQYF
TRBD1	TRBV28	TRBJ1-4	16	CATTGTGVATNEKLFF
.	TRBV21-1	TRBJ1-1	15	CASSKVGPAGTEAFF
.	TRBV19	TRBJ2-7	16	CASSDSAAGNSYEQYF
TRBD2	TRBV9	TRBJ2-2	16	CASSVAAGANTGELFF
.	TRBV4-3	TRBJ1-1	13	CASSQARNTEAFF
.	TRBV28	TRBJ1-1	15	CASRKPPGENTEAFF
TRBD2	TRBV6-6	TRBJ2-5	14	CASSYPAGRETQYF
.	TRBV7-3	TRBJ2-3	13	CASSPQPGDTQYF
.	TRBV28	TRBJ2-3	12	CASRGPTDTQYF
.	TRBV30	TRBJ2-7	13	CAWGGRGSHEQYF
.	TRBV2	TRBJ2-5	12	CASAGTRETQYF